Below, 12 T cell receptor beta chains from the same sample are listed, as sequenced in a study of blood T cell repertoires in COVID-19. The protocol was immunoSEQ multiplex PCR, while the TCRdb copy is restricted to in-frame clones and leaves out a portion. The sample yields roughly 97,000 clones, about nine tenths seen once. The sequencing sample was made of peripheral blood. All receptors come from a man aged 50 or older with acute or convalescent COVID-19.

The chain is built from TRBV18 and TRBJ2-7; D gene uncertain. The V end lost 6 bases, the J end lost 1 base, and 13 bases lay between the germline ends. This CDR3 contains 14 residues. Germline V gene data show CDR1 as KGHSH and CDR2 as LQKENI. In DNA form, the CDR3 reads TGTGCCAGCTCGTTAAAAAGAGAGTCCTACGAGCAGTACTTC. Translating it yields CASSLKRESYEQYF.

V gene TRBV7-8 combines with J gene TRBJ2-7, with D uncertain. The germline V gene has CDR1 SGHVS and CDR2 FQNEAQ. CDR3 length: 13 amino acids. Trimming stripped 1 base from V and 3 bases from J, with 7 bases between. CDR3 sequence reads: CASSLGPNYEQYF. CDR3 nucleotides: TGTGCCAGCAGCTTAGGCCCTAACTACGAGCAGTACTTC.

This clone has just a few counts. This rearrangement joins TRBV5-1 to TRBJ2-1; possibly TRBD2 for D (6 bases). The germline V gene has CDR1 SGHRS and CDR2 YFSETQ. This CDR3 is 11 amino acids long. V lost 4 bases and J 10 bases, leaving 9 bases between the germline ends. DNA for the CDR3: TGCGCCAGCAGCGGGGGGAGGGAGCAGTTCTTC. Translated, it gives CASSGGREQFF.

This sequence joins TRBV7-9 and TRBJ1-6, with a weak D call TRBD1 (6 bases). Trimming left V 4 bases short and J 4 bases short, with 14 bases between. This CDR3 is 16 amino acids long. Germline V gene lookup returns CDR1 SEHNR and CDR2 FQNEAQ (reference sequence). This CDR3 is CASSSDRDTYNSPLHF. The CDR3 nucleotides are TGTGCCAGCAGCTCGGACCGGGACACGTATAATTCACCCCTCCACTTT.

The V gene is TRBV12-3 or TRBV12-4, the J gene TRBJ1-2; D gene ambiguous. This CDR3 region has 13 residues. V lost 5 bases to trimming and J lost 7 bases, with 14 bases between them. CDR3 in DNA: TGTGCCAGCAGTCGGTTCGGGTTCCCTGGCTACACCTTC. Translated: CASSRFGFPGYTF.

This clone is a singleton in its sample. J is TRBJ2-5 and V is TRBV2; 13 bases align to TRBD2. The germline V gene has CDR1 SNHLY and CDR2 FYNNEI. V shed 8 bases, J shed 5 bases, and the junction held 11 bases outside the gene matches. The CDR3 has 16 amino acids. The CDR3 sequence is CASRPPGLAGSETQYF. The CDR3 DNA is TGTGCCAGCCGGCCCCCGGGACTAGCGGGATCGGAGACCCAGTACTTC.

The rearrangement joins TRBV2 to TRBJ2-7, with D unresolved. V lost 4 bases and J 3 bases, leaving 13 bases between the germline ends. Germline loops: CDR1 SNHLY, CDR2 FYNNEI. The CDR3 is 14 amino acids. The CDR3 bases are TGTGCCAGCAGTGCGACAAGCATCCACTACGAGCAGTACTTC. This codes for CASSATSIHYEQYF.

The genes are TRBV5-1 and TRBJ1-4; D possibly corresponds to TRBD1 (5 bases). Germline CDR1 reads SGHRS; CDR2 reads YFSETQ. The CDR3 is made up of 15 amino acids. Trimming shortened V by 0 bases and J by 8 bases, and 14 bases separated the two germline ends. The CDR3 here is CASSLAGGVQEKLFF. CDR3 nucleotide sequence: TGCGCCAGCAGCTTGGCCGGAGGGGTCCAGGAAAAACTGTTTTTT.

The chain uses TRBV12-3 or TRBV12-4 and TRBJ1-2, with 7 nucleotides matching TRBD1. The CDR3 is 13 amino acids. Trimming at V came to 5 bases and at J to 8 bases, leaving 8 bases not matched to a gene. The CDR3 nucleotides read TGTGCCAGCAGTGAGAAGGGGGCGGGAGGCTACACCTTC. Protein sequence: CASSEKGAGGYTF.

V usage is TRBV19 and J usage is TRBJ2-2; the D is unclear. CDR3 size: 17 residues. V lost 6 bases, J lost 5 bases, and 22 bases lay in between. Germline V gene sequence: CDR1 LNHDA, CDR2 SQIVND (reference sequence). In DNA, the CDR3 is TGTGCCAGTAGGCCGGGTTTATTGCGAATTGATACCGGGGAGCTGTTTTTT. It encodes CASRPGLLRIDTGELFF.

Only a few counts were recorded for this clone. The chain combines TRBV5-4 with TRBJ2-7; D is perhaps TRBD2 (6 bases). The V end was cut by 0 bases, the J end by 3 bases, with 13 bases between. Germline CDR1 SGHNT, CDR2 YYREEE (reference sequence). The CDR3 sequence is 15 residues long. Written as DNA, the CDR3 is TGTGCCAGCAGCTTGGCTGGGGGGAAAGGCTACGAGCAGTACTTC. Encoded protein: CASSLAGGKGYEQYF.

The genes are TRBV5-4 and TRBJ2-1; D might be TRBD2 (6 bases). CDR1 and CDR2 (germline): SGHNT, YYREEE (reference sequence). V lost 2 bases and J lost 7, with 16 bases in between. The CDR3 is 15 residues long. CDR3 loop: CASSFGAGPGNEQFF. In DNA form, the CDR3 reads TGTGCCAGCAGCTTCGGGGCGGGACCTGGTAATGAGCAGTTCTTC.